The 13 T cell receptor beta chains given below trace back to one sample, sequenced in a study of T-cell reconstitution after alpha-beta-depleted transplantation in children. Unique molecular identifiers were incorporated when the TCRbeta library was constructed. MiXCR, applied by TCRdb to the PCR reads, yields one record per CDR3 protein. The data contain approximately 520,000 distinct CDR3 sequences, about 33% of them singletons. This material consisted of PBMCs from the stem cell graft donor, taken from the stem cell graft. These receptors originate from a human donor who donated a stem cell graft to a child with aplastic anemia.

The V gene is TRBV6-5, the J gene TRBJ1-2; the D gene is possibly TRBD1 (5 bases). V was trimmed by 2 bases and J by 8 bases, leaving 15 bases between them. Germline V gene sequence: CDR1 MNHEY, CDR2 SVGAGI. The length of the CDR3 is 14 residues. The CDR3 coding sequence is TGTGCCAGCAGTTACGGCAGGGTTGGTCGGGGCTACACCTTC. Translation gives CASSYGRVGRGYTF.

This clonotype has just a few counts. The gene calls are TRBV12-3 or TRBV12-4 and TRBJ1-4; D is unresolved. V was cut by 6 bases and J by 7 bases, with 9 bases left in between. The CDR3 contains 12 residues. CDR3 DNA: TGTGCCAGCAGCAAAGACGGTGAAAAACTGTTTTTT. Its translation: CASSKDGEKLFF.

The J gene is TRBJ2-1, the V gene TRBV20-1; 7 bases agree with TRBD2. The CDR3 extends over 16 amino acids. CDR1 DFQATT and CDR2 SNEGSKA come from the germline V gene (reference sequence). Losses at the gene ends were 6 bases for V and 2 bases for J; bases not matched to a gene: 13. CDR3 in amino acids: CSATPVGAGTYNEQFF. The DNA for the CDR3 is TGCAGTGCCACCCCGGTAGGAGCGGGGACCTACAATGAGCAGTTCTTC.

CDR3 protein: CASSLVPVQTQYF. The CDR3 coding sequence is TGTGCCAGCAGCTTAGTTCCGGTACAGACCCAGTACTTC. V and J are TRBV7-9 and TRBJ2-5; D is uncertain. CDR1 and CDR2 (germline): SEHNR, FQNEAQ (reference sequence). The CDR3 sequence is 13 residues long. Trimming cost V 1 base and J 6 bases, with 9 bases left between them.

This chain uses TRBV29-1 with TRBJ1-1, with a tentative D call TRBD1 (5 bases). Per germline, CDR1 SQVTM and CDR2 ANQGSEA. The CDR3 consists of 14 residues. Trimming took 4 bases from V and 4 from J, leaving 16 bases between them. In DNA form, the CDR3 reads TGCAGCGTTGCCCCAGGGACTGTTTTCACTGAAGCTTTCTTT. Translation: CSVAPGTVFTEAFF.

The rearrangement links TRBV2 to TRBJ1-2; no definite D call. The length of the CDR3 is 10 residues. Looked up from germline, CDR1 is SNHLY and CDR2 is FYNNEI. Trimming shortened V by 3 bases and J by 7 bases, and 3 bases separated the two germline ends. CDR3 residues: CASSEFGYTF. CDR3 coding DNA: TGTGCCAGCAGTGAGTTTGGCTACACCTTC. The full variable domain, completed using reference TRBV2 and TRBJ1-2, is EPEVTQTPSHQVTQMGQEVILRCVPISNHLYFYWYRQILGQKVEFLVSFYNNEISEKSEIFDDQFSVERPDGSNFTLKIRSTKLEDSAMYFCASSEFGYTFGSGTRLTVV.

This clonotype was counted only a few times. This chain connects TRBV5-8 to TRBJ2-7; TRBD2 matches at 15 bases. V shed 5 bases and J 3 bases; nucleotides not matched to a gene: 3. The CDR3 loop spans 15 amino acids. Germline V lookup: CDR1 SGHTS, CDR2 YDEGEE. CDR3 DNA: TGTGCCAGCAGACGGGGACTAGCGGGAGGCTACGAGCAGTACGTC. Protein: CASRRGLAGGYEQYV.

This clonotype was seen a handful of times. The chain uses TRBV6-1 and TRBJ2-3; D not resolved. Per the germline V gene, CDR1 is MNHNS and CDR2 is SASEGT. Between the trimmed V and J ends, which lost 4 bases and 0 bases, there was a span of 8 bases. The CDR3 is made up of 14 amino acids. CDR3 sequence reads: CASSALTSTDTQYF. The CDR3 region has the DNA TGTGCCAGCAGTGCGCTAACTAGCACAGATACGCAGTATTTT.

In its sample, this clonotype was seen a few times. The chain combines TRBV9 with TRBJ1-4; no clear D gene. CDR1 SGDLS and CDR2 YYNGEE come from the germline V gene. This CDR3 is built from 12 residues. The V end was cut by 8 bases, the J end by 8 bases, with 13 bases between. In DNA form, the CDR3 reads TGTGCCAGAGACCCGGCATTCGAAAAACTGTTTTTT. It codes for CARDPAFEKLFF.

The J gene is TRBJ2-3, the V gene TRBV13, with 7 nucleotides matching TRBD2. CDR3 length: 15 residues. Germline loops: CDR1 PRHDT, CDR2 FYEKMQ (reference sequence). With 4 bases clipped from V and 2 bases from J, the junction kept 6 bases outside the gene matches. This chain's CDR3 is CASSWGGSHTDTQYF. Here the CDR3 DNA reads TGTGCCAGCAGCTGGGGCGGGAGTCACACAGATACGCAGTATTTT.

The rearrangement links TRBV28 to TRBJ2-7; 10 bases are shared with TRBD2. Per the germline V gene, CDR1 is MDHEN and CDR2 is SYDVKM. The V gene end was trimmed by 4 bases and the J gene end by 4 bases; junction bases not matched to a gene: 10. This CDR3 is built from 16 residues. CDR3 region: CASSSSSSGSRYEQYF. CDR3 DNA: TGTGCCAGCAGTTCCAGCTCTAGCGGGAGTAGGTACGAGCAGTACTTC. Combining the CDR3 with reference TRBV28 and TRBJ2-7 gives the whole variable domain DVKVTQSSRYLVKRTGEKVFLECVQDMDHENMFWYRQDPGLGLRLIYFSYDVKMKEKGDIPEGYSVSREKKERFSLILESASTNQTSMYLCASSSSSSGSRYEQYFGPGTRLTVT.

The CDR3 reads CASSQEGGGEAFF. In DNA, the CDR3 is TGTGCCAGCAGCCAAGAAGGTGGTGGTGAAGCTTTCTTT. This chain uses TRBV7-9 with TRBJ1-1; the D is unclear. The germline V and J ends were trimmed by 5 bases and 7 bases, with 14 bases remaining between them. The CDR3 spans 13 residues. Germline lookup yields CDR1 SEHNR and CDR2 FQNEAQ (reference sequence).

V usage is TRBV6-1 and J usage is TRBJ1-1; the D is unclear. The V gene lost 7 bases and the J gene lost 6 bases, with 15 bases spanning the gap. This CDR3 has 13 amino acids. The germline V gene has CDR1 MNHNS and CDR2 SASEGT. CDR3 coding DNA: TGTGCCAGCATCCGATCAGTAGATGCTGAAGCTTTCTTT. Translation gives CASIRSVDAEAFF.